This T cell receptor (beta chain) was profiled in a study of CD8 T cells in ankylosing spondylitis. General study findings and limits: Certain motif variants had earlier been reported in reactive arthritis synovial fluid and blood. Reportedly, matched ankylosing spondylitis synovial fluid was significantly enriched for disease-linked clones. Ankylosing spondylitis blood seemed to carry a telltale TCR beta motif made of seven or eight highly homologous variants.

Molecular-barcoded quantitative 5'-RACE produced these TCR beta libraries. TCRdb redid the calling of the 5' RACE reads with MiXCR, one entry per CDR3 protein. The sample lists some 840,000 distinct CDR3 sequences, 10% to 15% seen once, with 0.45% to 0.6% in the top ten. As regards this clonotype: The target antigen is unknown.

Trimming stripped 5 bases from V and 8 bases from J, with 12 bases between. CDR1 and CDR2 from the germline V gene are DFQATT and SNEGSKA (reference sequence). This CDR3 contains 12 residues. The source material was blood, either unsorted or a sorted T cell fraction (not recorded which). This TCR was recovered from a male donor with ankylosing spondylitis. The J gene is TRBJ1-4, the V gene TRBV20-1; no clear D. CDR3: CSALWAGEKLFF. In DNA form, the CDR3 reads TGCAGTGCTCTCTGGGCTGGCGAAAAACTGTTTTTT.